The source of this T cell receptor (beta chain) is a study of response to subunit inactivated influenza vaccine. TCRdb re-analysed the RT-PCR reads in MiXCR, keeping a single row per CDR3 protein. The sample carries about 500,000 distinct CDR3 sequences, about 15% recorded once. In this sample, this clonotype turned up a few times. No antigen is known for it. General study points: T cells newly recruited by each seasonal influenza vaccination are few, the authors suggested.

The CDR3 length is 15 residues. V shed 1 base and J shed 5 bases, with 12 bases lying between them. Germline CDR1 reads SEHNR; CDR2 reads FQNEAQ (reference sequence). The receptor was isolated from a man aged 50 to 69 who received an inactivated influenza vaccine. The starting material was CD4+ T cells sorted from PBMCs, obtained 23 to 25 months after vaccination. The rearrangement links TRBV7-9 to TRBJ2-1, with a weak D call TRBD1 (8 bases). The CDR3 protein is CASSLGQGRDNEQFF. The CDR3 bases are TGTGCCAGCAGCTTAGGACAGGGGAGGGACAATGAGCAGTTCTTC.